This T cell receptor beta chain was recovered during a study of T-cell memory formation after mild COVID-19 (dated by TCRdb to the early 2020s). With regard to the full study: TCR sequence clusters from the two donors were largely donor specific. T-cell clones expanding and contracting after mild COVID-19 in a couple of donors were tracked by longitudinal TCRalpha and TCRbeta repertoire sequencing. The cohort was made up of two young adult volunteers, one female and one male, who were previously healthy. Results and caveats for the whole study, not just this receptor: Balanced CD4/CD8 phenotypes were observed for clones contracting from day 15 to 85, whereas a bias towards CD4+ was observed for a second wave of clones expanding from day 15 to 37. Only a couple of mild cases were covered by the study, and larger cohorts that include severe cases with pre-infection samples were considered necessary. SARS-CoV-2 specificity of the second-wave clones peaking on day 37 was not confirmed. Some responding clones were detected in pre-infection memory, which suggested that pre-existing cross-reactive memory T cells had joined the SARS-CoV-2 response. Contracting CD4+ clones were located mainly in the CM and EM memory subsets, whereas CD8+ clones were found to be enriched in EMRA.

The instrument was an Illumina NovaSeq 6000. cDNA libraries for TCRalpha and TCRbeta were prepared by 5'RACE using constant-segment primers, with sample barcodes and unique molecular identifiers added. Trizol reagent was used to extract RNA from every sample. Libraries were amplified in two PCR steps, with a second sample barcode and Illumina TruSeq adapters added in the second step. Libraries were sequenced on an Illumina NovaSeq with 2 x 150 bp paired-end reads. Per the authors' processing: Demultiplexing of reads and collapsing into UMI-guided consensus sequences were performed with migec v1.2.7. With mixcr v2.1.11, UMI consensuses were aligned to TRA and TRB V and J templates and assembled into clonotypes. Expanded or contracted clonotypes were those called significant by both edgeR and NoisET, with noise models trained on biological replicates. For edgeR calls, the cutoffs were a false discovery rate-adjusted p below 0.01 and a log2 fold-change threshold of 1. PCA with hierarchical clustering of max-normalized trajectories of the 1000 most abundant clonotypes was used as exploratory dynamics analysis. Separately sequenced CD4+ and CD8+ repertoires were used to assign a CD4 or CD8 phenotype to each responding clone. TCRdb trimmed the raw reads at Q25, called clones with MiXCR and kept productive beta chains. Entries that share a CDR3 protein sequence are merged under the most common genes and DNA. For this entry, the V and J calls and clone size follow TCRdb and not the study's own pipeline. For this sample there are roughly 300,000 distinct CDR3 sequences; about an eighth appear just once. The top ten hold about 20% of the sample.

Ficoll-Paque density gradient centrifugation was the method used to isolate PBMCs. V loses 6 bases at its end and J loses 8 bases; junction bases beyond the gene matches: 12. According to the germline V gene (reference sequence), CDR1 reads MNHEY and CDR2 reads SMNVEV. The CDR3 starts with the cysteine, ends with the phenylalanine, and has 15 residues. The entry retains the CDR3 DNA only, 45 bases that are in frame from base 1. This clonotype was observed a single time. The antigen it recognizes is unknown. Base qualities are not recorded, but no much larger clone differs from it by a single base. One read yields weak evidence.

The sequence joins TRBV27 to TRBJ1-4, and 7 junction bases match TRBD1. The TCR sequence derives from a man between 18 and 35 years old who had mild COVID-19 (a few samples of this study predate the infection). The sample titles of this study are shuffled in the database, so cell type and time point are left out; the donor was told from shared clones. Sequenced input: PBMCs or a T cell subset sorted from them (not recorded which). The DNA sequence follows: TGTGCCAGCAGCCAGCAGGGACAGAGGGGGGAAAAACTGTTTTTT. This encodes CASSQQGQRGEKLFF.